Listed below are T cell receptor beta chains from one sample, sequenced in a study of OX40 agonist ivuxolimab in advanced cancers. The method was immunoSEQ multiplex PCR; TCRdb's version includes in-frame clones alone and lacks a portion of them. This sample has more than 9,000 clones, with roughly 71% found just once. This sample comprised CD4+ or CD8+ T cells sorted from blood, obtained in a trial of the OX40 agonist ivuxolimab. The receptors stem from an adult with an advanced solid tumor such as melanoma, head and neck, liver or kidney cancer. Both conserved end residues are part of each CDR3. Fields, in order: CDR3 DNA, CDR3 protein, V gene, clone size, J gene, D gene. A D gene is named only where the DNA matches it firmly. Only part of the rows carry a size: once, few, many, or a class if the clone is expanded.

CDR3nt: TGTGCCAGCAGCTGGAGGACAGGGATGGGTGAGCAGTACTTC; CDR3aa: CASSWRTGMGEQYF; v_gene: TRBV5-5; abundance: -; j_gene: TRBJ2-7; d_gene: TRBD1
CDR3nt: TGTGCCAGTAGTACAAGGACTAGCGGGACAAATGAGCAGTTCTTC; CDR3aa: CASSTRTSGTNEQFF; v_gene: TRBV19; abundance: -; j_gene: TRBJ2-1; d_gene: TRBD2
CDR3nt: TGCAGCGCCCCGGGACAGGGGGGGGGCTACACCTTC; CDR3aa: CSAPGQGGGYTF; v_gene: TRBV29-1; abundance: -; j_gene: TRBJ1-2; d_gene: TRBD1
CDR3nt: TGTGCCAGCAGCGCCTGGGACAGGGACCACACAGATACGCAGTATTTT; CDR3aa: CASSAWDRDHTDTQYF; v_gene: TRBV9; abundance: once; j_gene: TRBJ2-3; d_gene: TRBD1
CDR3nt: TGTGCCACCAGCAGAGAGAGGAACACCGGGGAGCTGTTTTTT; CDR3aa: CATSRERNTGELFF; v_gene: TRBV15; abundance: medium-sized; j_gene: TRBJ2-2; d_gene: -
CDR3nt: TGTGCCAGTAGTATTTCGGACGGGAGCTCTGGAAACACCATATATTTT; CDR3aa: CASSISDGSSGNTIYF; v_gene: TRBV19; abundance: large; j_gene: TRBJ1-3; d_gene: -
CDR3nt: TGTGCCAGCTCACCACCTTCCGGTACGGTCGAGTATTCCGGGGAGCTGTTTTTT; CDR3aa: CASSPPSGTVEYSGELFF; v_gene: TRBV18; abundance: -; j_gene: TRBJ2-2; d_gene: -
CDR3nt: TGTGCTAGCAGCTCGCGGGGGGCCAATGAGCAGTTCTTC; CDR3aa: CASSSRGANEQFF; v_gene: TRBV7-7; abundance: few; j_gene: TRBJ2-1; d_gene: TRBD2
CDR3nt: TGTGCCAGCAGCTTGGGATACGAGCAGTACTTC; CDR3aa: CASSLGYEQYF; v_gene: TRBV5-5; abundance: -; j_gene: TRBJ2-7; d_gene: -
CDR3nt: TGTGCCAGCAGCGCACCTGACAGGGGGATAACCGGGGAGCTGTTTTTT; CDR3aa: CASSAPDRGITGELFF; v_gene: TRBV7-8; abundance: -; j_gene: TRBJ2-2; d_gene: TRBD1
CDR3nt: TGTGCCAGCAGCCCAAACAGGGTCGGGACAGGGGAGCTGTTTTTT; CDR3aa: CASSPNRVGTGELFF; v_gene: TRBV11-2; abundance: -; j_gene: TRBJ2-2; d_gene: -
CDR3nt: TGTGCCAGCAGTTATCAACAGGGAGGACGTAACGATGAGCAGTTCTTC; CDR3aa: CASSYQQGGRNDEQFF; v_gene: TRBV2; abundance: -; j_gene: TRBJ2-1; d_gene: -
CDR3nt: TGTGCCTGCAACTCGGGGACTGAAGCTTTCTTT; CDR3aa: CACNSGTEAFF; v_gene: TRBV6-6; abundance: -; j_gene: TRBJ1-1; d_gene: -
CDR3nt: TGTGCCAGCAGCACCGGACAGGGAAACTACGAGCAGTACTTC; CDR3aa: CASSTGQGNYEQYF; v_gene: TRBV13; abundance: -; j_gene: TRBJ2-7; d_gene: TRBD1
CDR3nt: TGCGCCAGCACCCCAAGTGCACAGGGATCCCCGCCCTACGAGCAGTACTTC; CDR3aa: CASTPSAQGSPPYEQYF; v_gene: TRBV4-1; abundance: -; j_gene: TRBJ2-7; d_gene: -
CDR3nt: TGTGCCAGCAGTTTATATCAGCGGGGTGCGAATTCACCCCTCCACTTT; CDR3aa: CASSLYQRGANSPLHF; v_gene: TRBV28; abundance: few; j_gene: TRBJ1-6; d_gene: -
CDR3nt: TGTGCCAGCAGTTCAGGTACAGGGGGTAGCACAGATACGCAGTATTTT; CDR3aa: CASSSGTGGSTDTQYF; v_gene: TRBV27; abundance: -; j_gene: TRBJ2-3; d_gene: TRBD1
CDR3nt: TGTGCCAGCAGTTACGGCAGAAACACTGAAGCTTTCTTT; CDR3aa: CASSYGRNTEAFF; v_gene: TRBV6-6; abundance: -; j_gene: TRBJ1-1; d_gene: -
CDR3nt: TGTGCCAGCAGCCAAGATAGACAGGACTACGAGCAGTACTTC; CDR3aa: CASSQDRQDYEQYF; v_gene: TRBV4-2; abundance: -; j_gene: TRBJ2-7; d_gene: -
CDR3nt: TGTGCCAGCAGTGAATCAGGGGGGGGGATTTGGCCCCAGCATTTT; CDR3aa: CASSESGGGIWPQHF; v_gene: TRBV2; abundance: -; j_gene: TRBJ1-5; d_gene: TRBD1
CDR3nt: TGTGCCAGTAGTATGGACGGGAGGCGAATTAATGAAAAACTGTTTTTT; CDR3aa: CASSMDGRRINEKLFF; v_gene: TRBV19; abundance: -; j_gene: TRBJ1-4; d_gene: -
CDR3nt: TGTGCCAGCAGCCCCCGCGGGGGCTCCGTGGATGAGCAGTTCTTC; CDR3aa: CASSPRGGSVDEQFF; v_gene: TRBV9; abundance: few; j_gene: TRBJ2-1; d_gene: -
CDR3nt: TGCGCCAGCAGCCACGGCCTCCCTTACGAGCAGTACTTC; CDR3aa: CASSHGLPYEQYF; v_gene: TRBV4-3; abundance: -; j_gene: TRBJ2-7; d_gene: -
CDR3nt: TGTGCCAGCAGTGAAGCGGCAGGCTACGAGCAGTACTTC; CDR3aa: CASSEAAGYEQYF; v_gene: TRBV6-1; abundance: -; j_gene: TRBJ2-7; d_gene: -
CDR3nt: TGTGCCAGCAGCGTAGGGGGGGGCCCTACTTACGAGCAGTACTTC; CDR3aa: CASSVGGGPTYEQYF; v_gene: TRBV9; abundance: few; j_gene: TRBJ2-7; d_gene: -
CDR3nt: TGTGCCAGCAACCCGGTAGCGGGAATATACAATGAGCAGTTCTTC; CDR3aa: CASNPVAGIYNEQFF; v_gene: TRBV7-9; abundance: few; j_gene: TRBJ2-1; d_gene: TRBD2
CDR3nt: TGTGCCAGCAGTTATACCAGCGGAGCCTACGAGCAGTACTTC; CDR3aa: CASSYTSGAYEQYF; v_gene: TRBV27; abundance: -; j_gene: TRBJ2-7; d_gene: -
CDR3nt: TGTGCAAGTCGCTTAGCGTCGGGCCAGGGAGCTACTGGGGCCAACGTCCTGACTTTC; CDR3aa: CASRLASGQGATGANVLTF; v_gene: TRBV12-2; abundance: once; j_gene: TRBJ2-6; d_gene: -
CDR3nt: TGTGCCAGCAGTTCTGGACAGGGGAGCTTTGGCTACACCTTC; CDR3aa: CASSSGQGSFGYTF; v_gene: TRBV6-5; abundance: few; j_gene: TRBJ1-2; d_gene: TRBD1
CDR3nt: TGTGCCATCAGAGGGGACGTCGGTTACGAGCAGTACTTC; CDR3aa: CAIRGDVGYEQYF; v_gene: TRBV10-3; abundance: -; j_gene: TRBJ2-7; d_gene: -
CDR3nt: TGTGCTAGCAGCTCCCTAGCGGGAGGGCCAAATGAGCAGTTCTTC; CDR3aa: CASSSLAGGPNEQFF; v_gene: TRBV7-7; abundance: -; j_gene: TRBJ2-1; d_gene: TRBD2
CDR3nt: TGTGCCAGCAGCCGACAGGACTTCTATGGCTACACCTTC; CDR3aa: CASSRQDFYGYTF; v_gene: TRBV5-4; abundance: -; j_gene: TRBJ1-2; d_gene: -
CDR3nt: TGTGCCAGCAGTTACTCGTCCCGAAACACCATATATTTT; CDR3aa: CASSYSSRNTIYF; v_gene: TRBV6-6; abundance: -; j_gene: TRBJ1-3; d_gene: -
CDR3nt: TGTGCCAGCGGTGACTACTACGAGCAGTACTTC; CDR3aa: CASGDYYEQYF; v_gene: TRBV11-2; abundance: medium-sized; j_gene: TRBJ2-7; d_gene: -
CDR3nt: TGTGCCAGCAGTTACTCTAGCGGGAGCTCCTACGAGCAGTACTTC; CDR3aa: CASSYSSGSSYEQYF; v_gene: TRBV6-5; abundance: -; j_gene: TRBJ2-7; d_gene: TRBD2
CDR3nt: TGCGCCAGCAGTCCGGGACGGAATAATGAAAAACTGTTTTTT; CDR3aa: CASSPGRNNEKLFF; v_gene: TRBV23-1; abundance: -; j_gene: TRBJ1-4; d_gene: -
CDR3nt: TGTGCCAGCAGTCTCGGACCCTCAGGGAACTATGGCTACACCTTC; CDR3aa: CASSLGPSGNYGYTF; v_gene: TRBV28; abundance: few; j_gene: TRBJ1-2; d_gene: -
CDR3nt: TGTGCCAGCAGCCACGACGGGACGGGCCAAAACATTCAGTACTTC; CDR3aa: CASSHDGTGQNIQYF; v_gene: TRBV7-9; abundance: medium-sized; j_gene: TRBJ2-4; d_gene: -
CDR3nt: TGTGCCAGCAGCGAAACTAGCGGGACGTTCGATGAGCAGTTCTTC; CDR3aa: CASSETSGTFDEQFF; v_gene: TRBV4-2; abundance: few; j_gene: TRBJ2-1; d_gene: TRBD2
CDR3nt: TGTGCCAGCAGCCCCGGGACAGGCCCTAACTATGGCTACACCTTC; CDR3aa: CASSPGTGPNYGYTF; v_gene: TRBV5-6; abundance: once; j_gene: TRBJ1-2; d_gene: TRBD1
CDR3nt: TGTGCCAGCAGTTCCGCAGACCCTTCCAAGGGGAACACTGAAGCTTTCTTT; CDR3aa: CASSSADPSKGNTEAFF; v_gene: TRBV28; abundance: -; j_gene: TRBJ1-1; d_gene: -
CDR3nt: TGTGCCAGCAGTTATGGCGGGGGGGCTTACAATGAGCAGTTCTTC; CDR3aa: CASSYGGGAYNEQFF; v_gene: TRBV6-5; abundance: -; j_gene: TRBJ2-1; d_gene: TRBD2